Each of the 13 T cell receptor beta chains below was sequenced from the same sample in a study of cytomegalovirus exposure and HLA in healthy donors. It was with 60 Vbeta and 13 Jbeta primers that the PCR ran. Libraries were prepared by immunoSEQ multiplex PCR; TCRdb keeps only in-frame clonotypes and omits some of them. The top ten hold approximately 14% of the sample, which has around 100,000 clones, approximately 72% seen once. The sample comprised PBMCs. These receptors all come from a male donor in good health and CMV-seropositive.

This chain links TRBV6-1 with TRBJ1-1; 9 positions match TRBD1. The CDR3 length is 13 residues. CDR1 and CDR2 (germline): MNHNS, SASEGT. The ends lost 6 bases at V and 6 bases at J; junction bases unmatched: 5. DNA of the CDR3: TGTGCCAGCAGCCCGACAGGGGGGGCTGAAGCTTTCTTT. Encoded protein: CASSPTGGAEAFF.

The chain recombines TRBV5-1 with TRBJ2-1; D is possibly TRBD1 (5 bases). CDR1 and CDR2 (germline): SGHRS, YFSETQ. The CDR3 sequence is 15 residues long. Trimming shortened V by 3 bases and J by 9 bases, and 19 bases separated the two germline ends. CDR3 in DNA: TGCGCCAGCAGCTCCCTGGGCCCGAGAAGGGGTGAGCAGTTCTTC. As protein: CASSSLGPRRGEQFF.

The chain is built from TRBV23-1 and TRBJ2-5; a weak D match, TRBD2 (5 bases). TRBV23-1 is given ORF status, its function remaining uncertain. The CDR3 is made up of 17 amino acids. V shed 0 bases and J shed 6 bases, with 20 bases lying between them. CDR3 amino acids: CASSQSRVSIGLKTQYF. The DNA of the CDR3 is TGCGCCAGCAGTCAATCGCGGGTGTCAATCGGTCTAAAGACCCAGTACTTC.

The chain is built from TRBV2 and TRBJ2-7; 9 nucleotides agree with TRBD1. J was trimmed by 2 bases and V by 5 bases; bases with no gene match: 7. The CDR3 covers 15 residues. Germline loops: CDR1 SNHLY, CDR2 FYNNEI. This CDR3 is CASSPGQGNPYEQYF. The CDR3 nucleotides are TGTGCCAGCAGTCCGGGACAGGGAAACCCCTACGAGCAGTACTTC.

This rearrangement joins TRBV28 to TRBJ2-7, with TRBD2 matching 12 bases. CDR3 length equals 16 residues. The J segment lost 3 bases and the V segment lost 4 bases, leaving 7 bases of the junction unmatched. Germline V gives CDR1 MDHEN, CDR2 SYDVKM. The CDR3 region is CASSSSSGGARYEQYF. The CDR3, as DNA: TGTGCCAGCAGTTCCTCTAGCGGGGGGGCCCGCTACGAGCAGTACTTC. Complete variable domain (other parts from reference TRBV28 and TRBJ2-7): DVKVTQSSRYLVKRTGEKVFLECVQDMDHENMFWYRQDPGLGLRLIYFSYDVKMKEKGDIPEGYSVSREKKERFSLILESASTNQTSMYLCASSSSSGGARYEQYFGPGTRLTVT.

This clone turned up a few times. Different DNA sequences within this sample yield the same CDR3. The chain couples TRBV2 to TRBJ2-2; D gene ambiguous. Trimming pared 0 bases from V and 5 bases from J, leaving 7 bases between. The length of the CDR3 is 14 residues. Germline V gene data show CDR1 as SNHLY and CDR2 as FYNNEI. CDR3 DNA sequence: TGTGCCAGCAGTGAAGCGTGGCAGACCGGGGAGCTGTTTTTT. Amino acids: CASSEAWQTGELFF.

The genes are TRBV10-3 and TRBJ2-7, with TRBD1 as a possible D gene (6 bases). This CDR3 spans 14 amino acids. V dropped 5 bases and J dropped 1 base, with 12 bases sitting between them. Per germline, CDR1 ENHRY and CDR2 SYGVKD. The CDR3 protein is CAISYTGSSYEQYF. The DNA of the CDR3 is TGTGCCATCAGTTACACAGGGAGTTCCTACGAGCAGTACTTC.

The table lists this clone with a few counts. The V and J genes are TRBV5-5 and TRBJ1-5; possible D gene TRBD1, 5 bases. The V and J ends lost 2 bases and 3 bases respectively, with 15 bases between them. Germline CDR1 SGHKS, CDR2 YYEKEE (reference sequence). This CDR3 region has 16 residues. CDR3 coding DNA: TGTGCCAGCAGCTTTAGACAGACACCAAACAATCAGCCCCAGCATTTT. It encodes CASSFRQTPNNQPQHF. Variable domain in full (rest from reference TRBV5-5 and TRBJ1-5): DAGVTQSPTHLIKTRGQQVTLRCSPISGHKSVSWYQQVLGQGPQFIFQYYEKEERGRGNFPDRFSARQFPNYSSELNVNALLLGDSALYLCASSFRQTPNNQPQHFGDGTRLSIL.

The gene calls are TRBV4-3 and TRBJ2-5; 7 nucleotides match TRBD2. Germline lookup yields CDR1 LGHNA and CDR2 YSLEER. V lost 1 base to trimming and J lost 1 base; unmatched junction nucleotides: 3. The CDR3 has 15 residues. Here the CDR3 reads CASSQVGGFQETQYF. CDR3 DNA: TGCGCCAGCAGCCAAGTGGGGGGGTTCCAAGAGACCCAGTACTTC.

The chain has TRBV4-2 and TRBJ2-4, with D tentatively TRBD2 (6 bases). V was shortened by 4 bases and J by 0 bases, with 16 bases between the two germline ends. This CDR3 is built from 17 residues. Germline-derived CDR1 and CDR2 are LGHNA and YNFKEQ. CDR3 nucleotides: TGTGCCAGCAGCCTCGAGGAGGGCTGGGTAGCCAAAAACATTCAGTACTTC. Amino acids: CASSLEEGWVAKNIQYF.

This clone showed up just once. The genes are TRBV7-3 and TRBJ2-3; 13 bases fit TRBD2. With 5 bases clipped from V and 4 bases from J, the junction kept 21 bases outside the gene matches. The CDR3 runs to 21 residues. Per germline, CDR1 SGHTA and CDR2 FQGTGA. The CDR3 sequence: CASSPNPLAGGRNYSPDTQYF. The CDR3 nucleotides read TGTGCCAGCAGCCCTAACCCACTAGCGGGGGGGCGGAATTACTCCCCAGATACGCAGTATTTT.

In this sample, this clone turned up a few times. The chain employs TRBV15 and TRBJ2-5, with 11 bases that match TRBD2. The length of the CDR3 is 15 residues. The germline V gene encodes CDR1 LNHNV and CDR2 YYDKDF (reference sequence). The V segment lost 5 bases and the J segment 6 bases; nucleotides outside the gene matches: 8. CDR3 protein: CATSGDLAGGKTQYF. The CDR3 region has the DNA TGTGCCACCAGCGGGGACCTAGCGGGGGGTAAGACCCAGTACTTC.

V and J are TRBV9 and TRBJ2-3, with no clear D. The germline V gene encodes CDR1 SGDLS and CDR2 YYNGEE. With 3 bases removed from V and 0 bases from J, the gap between germline ends came to 14 bases. The CDR3 is 16 amino acids. CDR3 DNA: TGTGCCAGCAGCGCGCGACTGGCAACTAGCACAGATACGCAGTATTTT. This encodes CASSARLATSTDTQYF.